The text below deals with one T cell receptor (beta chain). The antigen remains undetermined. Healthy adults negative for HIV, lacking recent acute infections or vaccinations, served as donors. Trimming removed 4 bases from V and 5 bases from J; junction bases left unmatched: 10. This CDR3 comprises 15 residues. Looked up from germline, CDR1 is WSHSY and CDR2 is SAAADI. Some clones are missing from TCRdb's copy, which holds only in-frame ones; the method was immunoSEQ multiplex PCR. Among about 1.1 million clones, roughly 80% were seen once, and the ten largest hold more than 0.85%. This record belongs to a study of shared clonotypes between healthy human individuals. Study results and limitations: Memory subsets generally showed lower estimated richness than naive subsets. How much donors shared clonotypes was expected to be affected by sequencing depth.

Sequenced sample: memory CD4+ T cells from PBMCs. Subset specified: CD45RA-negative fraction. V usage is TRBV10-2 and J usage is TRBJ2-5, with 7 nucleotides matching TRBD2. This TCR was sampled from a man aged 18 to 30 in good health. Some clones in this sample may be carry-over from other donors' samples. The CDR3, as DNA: TGCGCCAGCAGTGTATCGGGAGGACTTGAGGAGACCCAGTACTTC. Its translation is CASSVSGGLEETQYF.